The clone carrying this T cell receptor beta chain was detected a few times. Germline values: CDR1 SGHTA, CDR2 FQGNSA. CDR3 length: 13 amino acids. Trimming cost V 3 bases and J 7 bases; bases outside gene matches: 1. MiXCR, applied by TCRdb to the RT-PCR reads, yields one record per CDR3 protein. The sample yields 650,000 to 800,000 distinct CDR3 sequences, approximately 15% seen once. This chain connects TRBV7-2 to TRBJ1-4; 8 nucleotides match TRBD1. The receptor was derived from a female donor in good health, serving as a healthy control. The sample was memory CD4+ T cells from blood. CDR3 residues: CASSFGQGEKLFF. The CDR3 DNA follows: TGTGCCAGCAGCTTCGGACAGGGTGAAAAACTGTTTTTT.